The T cell receptor (beta chain) described here comes from a study of shared clonotypes between healthy human individuals. About the research overall: For every donor, three CD4 naive, three CD4 memory, two CD8 naive and one CD8 memory plates were used.

Naive CD8 populations comprised CD45RO-negative cells positively selected for CCR7, excluding terminally differentiated effector memory CD45RA+ cells. The CDR3 has 13 amino acids. V dropped 2 bases and J dropped 9 bases, with 11 bases sitting between them. Per germline, CDR1 MGHRA and CDR2 YSYEKL. Points on this clone: The antigen remains undetermined.

Only in-frame clones appear in the TCRdb table, and some are missing; sequencing was by immunoSEQ multiplex PCR. Of around 700,000 clones in the sample, about 91% were seen once. Study-wide results and caveats: Naive subsets tended to show greater estimated richness than memory subsets.

The TCR originated in a man aged 25-45 years in good health. Sequencing used naive CD8+ T cells sorted from blood. The genes are TRBV4-1 and TRBJ2-1; D uncertain. CDR3 bases: TGCGCCAGCAGCCAACCTAGTAGAGGTGAGCAGTTCTTC. Translation gives CASSQPSRGEQFF.